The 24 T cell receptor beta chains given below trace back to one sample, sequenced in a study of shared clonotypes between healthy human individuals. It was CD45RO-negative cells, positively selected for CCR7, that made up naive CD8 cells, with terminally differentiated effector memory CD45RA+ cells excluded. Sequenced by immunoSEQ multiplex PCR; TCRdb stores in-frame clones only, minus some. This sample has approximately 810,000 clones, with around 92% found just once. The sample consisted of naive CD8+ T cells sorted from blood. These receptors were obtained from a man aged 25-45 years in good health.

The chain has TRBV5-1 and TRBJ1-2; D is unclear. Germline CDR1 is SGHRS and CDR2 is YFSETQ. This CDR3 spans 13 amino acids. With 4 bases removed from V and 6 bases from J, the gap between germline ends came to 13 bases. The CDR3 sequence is CASSTPPVDGYTF. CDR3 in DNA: TGCGCCAGCAGCACCCCCCCCGTGGATGGCTACACCTTC.

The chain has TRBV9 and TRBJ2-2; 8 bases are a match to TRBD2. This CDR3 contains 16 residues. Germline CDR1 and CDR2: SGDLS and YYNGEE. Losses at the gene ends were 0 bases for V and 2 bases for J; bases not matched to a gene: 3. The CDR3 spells CASSVGGRSNTGELFF. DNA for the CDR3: TGTGCCAGCAGCGTAGGCGGGAGGTCAAACACCGGGGAGCTGTTTTTT.

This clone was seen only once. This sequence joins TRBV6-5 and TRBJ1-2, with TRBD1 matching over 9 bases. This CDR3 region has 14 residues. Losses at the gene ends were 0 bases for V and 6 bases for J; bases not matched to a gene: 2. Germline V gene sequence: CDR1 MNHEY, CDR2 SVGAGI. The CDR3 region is CASSYSGTGNGYTF. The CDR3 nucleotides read TGTGCCAGCAGTTACTCGGGGACAGGGAATGGCTACACCTTC.

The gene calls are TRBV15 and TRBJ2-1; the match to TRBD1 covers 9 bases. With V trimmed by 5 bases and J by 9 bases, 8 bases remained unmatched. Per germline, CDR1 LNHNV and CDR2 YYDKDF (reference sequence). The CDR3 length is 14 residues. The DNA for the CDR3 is TGTGCCACCAGCCCGGACAGGGGTGGTTTTGAGCAGTTCTTC. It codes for CATSPDRGGFEQFF.

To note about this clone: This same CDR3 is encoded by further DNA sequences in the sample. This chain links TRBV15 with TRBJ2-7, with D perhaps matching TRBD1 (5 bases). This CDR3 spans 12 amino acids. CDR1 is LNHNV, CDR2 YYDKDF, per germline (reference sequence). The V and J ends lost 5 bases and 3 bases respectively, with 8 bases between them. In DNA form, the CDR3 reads TGTGCCACCAGCCGTGACAGCTACGAGCAGTACTTC. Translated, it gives CATSRDSYEQYF.

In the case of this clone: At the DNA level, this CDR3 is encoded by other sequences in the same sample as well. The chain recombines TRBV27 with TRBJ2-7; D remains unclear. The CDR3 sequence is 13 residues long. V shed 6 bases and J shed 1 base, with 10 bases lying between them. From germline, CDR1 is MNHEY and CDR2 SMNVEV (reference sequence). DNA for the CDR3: TGTGCCAGCAGCCTATCCCCATCCTACGAGCAGTACTTC. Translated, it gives CASSLSPSYEQYF.

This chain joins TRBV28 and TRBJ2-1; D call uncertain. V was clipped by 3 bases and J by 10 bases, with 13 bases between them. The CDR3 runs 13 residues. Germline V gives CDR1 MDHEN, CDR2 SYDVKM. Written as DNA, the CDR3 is TGTGCCAGCAGTTTGGAGAAGAATTACGAGCAGTTCTTC. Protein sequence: CASSLEKNYEQFF.

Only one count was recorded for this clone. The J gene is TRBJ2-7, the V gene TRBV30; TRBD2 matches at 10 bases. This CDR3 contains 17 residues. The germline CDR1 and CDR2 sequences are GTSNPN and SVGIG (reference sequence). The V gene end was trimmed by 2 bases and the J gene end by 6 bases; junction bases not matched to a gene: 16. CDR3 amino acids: CAWSRTGSSGSFSEQYF. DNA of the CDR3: TGTGCCTGGAGTCGGACGGGGTCTAGCGGGAGCTTCTCCGAGCAGTACTTC.

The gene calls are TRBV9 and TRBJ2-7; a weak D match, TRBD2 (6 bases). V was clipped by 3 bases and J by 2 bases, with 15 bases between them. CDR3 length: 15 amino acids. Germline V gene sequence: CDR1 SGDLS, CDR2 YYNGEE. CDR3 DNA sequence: TGTGCCAGCAGCGCGAAAGCGGGTTTGGCCTACGAGCAGTACTTC. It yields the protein CASSAKAGLAYEQYF. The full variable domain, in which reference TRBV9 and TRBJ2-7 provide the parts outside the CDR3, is DSGVTQTPKHLITATGQRVTLRCSPRSGDLSVYWYQQSLDQGLQFLIQYYNGEERAKGNILERFSAQQFPDLHSELNLSSLELGDSALYFCASSAKAGLAYEQYFGPGTRLTVT.

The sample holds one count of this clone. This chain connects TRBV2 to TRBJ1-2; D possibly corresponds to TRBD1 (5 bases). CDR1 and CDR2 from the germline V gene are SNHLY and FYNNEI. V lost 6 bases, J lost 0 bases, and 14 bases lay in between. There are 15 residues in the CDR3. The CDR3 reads CASSAVTEPNYGYTF. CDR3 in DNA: TGTGCCAGCAGCGCCGTGACAGAACCTAACTATGGCTACACCTTC. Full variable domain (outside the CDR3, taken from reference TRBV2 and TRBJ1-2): EPEVTQTPSHQVTQMGQEVILRCVPISNHLYFYWYRQILGQKVEFLVSFYNNEISEKSEIFDDQFSVERPDGSNFTLKIRSTKLEDSAMYFCASSAVTEPNYGYTFGSGTRLTVV.

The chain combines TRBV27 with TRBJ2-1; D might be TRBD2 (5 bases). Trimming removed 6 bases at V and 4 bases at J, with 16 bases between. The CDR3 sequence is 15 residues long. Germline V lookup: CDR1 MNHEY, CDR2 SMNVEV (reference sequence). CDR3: CASSPGSGIYNEQFF. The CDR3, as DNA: TGTGCCAGCAGCCCGGGGAGTGGTATATACAATGAGCAGTTCTTC.

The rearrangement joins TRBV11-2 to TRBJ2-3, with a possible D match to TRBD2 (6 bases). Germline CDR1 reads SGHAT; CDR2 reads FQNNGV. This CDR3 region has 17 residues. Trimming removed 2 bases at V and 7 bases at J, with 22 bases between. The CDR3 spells CASSLSPGGGRSNTQYF. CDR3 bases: TGTGCCAGCAGCTTAAGCCCCGGGGGTGGGAGGTCCAATACGCAGTATTTT.

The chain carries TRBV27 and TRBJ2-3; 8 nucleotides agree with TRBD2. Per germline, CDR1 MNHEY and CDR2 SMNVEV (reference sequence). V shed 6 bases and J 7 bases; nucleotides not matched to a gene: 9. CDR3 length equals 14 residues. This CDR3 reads CASSPAGLGNTQYF. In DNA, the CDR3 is TGTGCCAGCAGCCCTGCGGGACTAGGGAATACGCAGTATTTT.

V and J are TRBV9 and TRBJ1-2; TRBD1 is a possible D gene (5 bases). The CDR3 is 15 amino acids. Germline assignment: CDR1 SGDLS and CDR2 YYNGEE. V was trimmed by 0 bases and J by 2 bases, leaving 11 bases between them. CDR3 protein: CASSVGQGGNYGYTF. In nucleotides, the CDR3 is TGTGCCAGCAGCGTAGGGCAGGGAGGGAACTATGGCTACACCTTC.

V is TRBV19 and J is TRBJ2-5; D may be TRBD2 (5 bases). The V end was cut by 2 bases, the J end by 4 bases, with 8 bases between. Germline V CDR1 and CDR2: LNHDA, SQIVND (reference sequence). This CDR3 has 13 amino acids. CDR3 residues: CASSIIEGETQYF. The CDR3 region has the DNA TGTGCCAGTAGTATAATCGAGGGAGAGACCCAGTACTTC.

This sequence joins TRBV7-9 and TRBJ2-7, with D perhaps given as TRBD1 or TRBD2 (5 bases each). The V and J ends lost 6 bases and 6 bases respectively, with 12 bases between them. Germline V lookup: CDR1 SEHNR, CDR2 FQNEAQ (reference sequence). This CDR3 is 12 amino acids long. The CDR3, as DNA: TGTGCCAGCAGGGATGCCGGGGCCGAGCAGTACTTC. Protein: CASRDAGAEQYF.

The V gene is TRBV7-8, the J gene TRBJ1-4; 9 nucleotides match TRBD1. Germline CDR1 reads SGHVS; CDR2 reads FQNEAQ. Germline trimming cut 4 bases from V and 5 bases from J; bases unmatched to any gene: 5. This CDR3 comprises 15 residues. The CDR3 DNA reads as TGTGCCAGCAGCTCTGCGGGACAGGGAAATGAAAAACTGTTTTTT. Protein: CASSSAGQGNEKLFF.

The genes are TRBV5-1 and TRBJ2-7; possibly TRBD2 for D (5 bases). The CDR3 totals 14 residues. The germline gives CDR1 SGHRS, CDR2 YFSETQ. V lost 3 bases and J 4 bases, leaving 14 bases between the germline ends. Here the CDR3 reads CASSSESGEYEQYF. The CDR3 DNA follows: TGCGCCAGCAGCTCCGAAAGCGGAGAATACGAGCAGTACTTC.

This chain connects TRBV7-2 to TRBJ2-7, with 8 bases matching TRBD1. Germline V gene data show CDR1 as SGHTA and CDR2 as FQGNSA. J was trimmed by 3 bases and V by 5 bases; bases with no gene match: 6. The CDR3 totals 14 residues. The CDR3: CASSPRTGNYEQYF. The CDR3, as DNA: TGTGCCAGCAGCCCGCGGACAGGGAACTACGAGCAGTACTTC.

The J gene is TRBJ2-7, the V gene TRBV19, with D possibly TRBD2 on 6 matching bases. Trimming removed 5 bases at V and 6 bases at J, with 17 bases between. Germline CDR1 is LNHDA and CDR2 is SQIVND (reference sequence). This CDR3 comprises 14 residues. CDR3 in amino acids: CASSATGLGGEQYF. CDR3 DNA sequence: TGTGCCAGTAGTGCCACAGGTTTGGGGGGCGAGCAGTACTTC.

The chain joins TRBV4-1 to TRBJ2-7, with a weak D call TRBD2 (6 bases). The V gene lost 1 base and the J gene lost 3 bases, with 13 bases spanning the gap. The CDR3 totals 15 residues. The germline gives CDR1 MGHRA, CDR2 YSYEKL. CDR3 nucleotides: TGCGCCAGCAGCCAAGGAGGGACTGATTTCTACGAGCAGTACTTC. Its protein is CASSQGGTDFYEQYF.

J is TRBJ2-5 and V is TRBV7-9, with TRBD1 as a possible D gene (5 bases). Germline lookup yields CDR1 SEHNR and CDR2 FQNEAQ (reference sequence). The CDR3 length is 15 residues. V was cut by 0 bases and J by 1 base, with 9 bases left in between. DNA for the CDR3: TGTGCCAGCAGCTTAGCGCGGCAGGGCCAAGAGACCCAGTACTTC. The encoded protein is CASSLARQGQETQYF.

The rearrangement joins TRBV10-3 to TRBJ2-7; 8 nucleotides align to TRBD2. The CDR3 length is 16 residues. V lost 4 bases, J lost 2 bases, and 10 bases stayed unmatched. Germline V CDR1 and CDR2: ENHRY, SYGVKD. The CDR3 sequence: CAISGTTSVNPYEQYF. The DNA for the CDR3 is TGTGCCATCAGTGGAACGACTAGCGTAAATCCCTACGAGCAGTACTTC.

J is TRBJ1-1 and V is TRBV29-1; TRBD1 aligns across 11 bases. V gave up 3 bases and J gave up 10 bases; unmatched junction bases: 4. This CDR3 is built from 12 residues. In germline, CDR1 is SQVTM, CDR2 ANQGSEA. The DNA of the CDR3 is TGCAGCGTTGACGAGGGACAGGGGGGAGCTTTCTTT. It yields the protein CSVDEGQGGAFF. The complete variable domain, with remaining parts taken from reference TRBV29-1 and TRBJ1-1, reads SAVISQKPSRDICQRGTSLTIQCQVDSQVTMMFWYRQQPGQSLTLIATANQGSEATYESGFVIDKFPISRPNLTFSTLTVSNMSPEDSSIYLCSVDEGQGGAFFGQGTRLTVV.